The 20 T cell receptor beta chains reported below all come from one sample, sequenced in a study of blood T cell repertoires in COVID-19. Clones were sequenced by immunoSEQ multiplex PCR, and TCRdb holds only the in-frame ones, with some missing. The table lists some 130,000 clones, more than 85% of them singletons, with less than 4.5% in the top ten. The sample was peripheral blood. The receptors derive from a man aged 55 to 70 with COVID-19, enrolled during active disease.

The chain links TRBV3-1 (or the pseudogene TRBV3-2) to TRBJ2-7, with D possibly TRBD2 on 6 matching bases. Germline V CDR1 and CDR2: LGHDT, YNNKEL (reference sequence). This CDR3 has 13 residues. V shed 1 base and J shed 2 bases, with 6 bases lying between them. The CDR3 bases are TGTGCCAGCAGCCAAGGGGGGGCCTACGAGCAGTACTTC. Its translation is CASSQGGAYEQYF.

The chain recombines TRBV5-6 with TRBJ1-6; D gene ambiguous. CDR3 length: 15 residues. Trimming took off 0 bases at V and 7 bases at J, with 11 bases between the two ends. The germline CDR1 and CDR2 sequences are SGHDT and YYEEEE. In DNA form, the CDR3 reads TGTGCCAGCAGCTTGGAAGGCCGAGCGAATTCACCCCTCCACTTT. Translating it yields CASSLEGRANSPLHF.

The V and J genes are TRBV7-8 and TRBJ1-3; 12 bases are shared with TRBD1. The CDR3 spans 17 residues. CDR1 is SGHVS, CDR2 FQNEAQ, per germline. Trimming cost V 5 bases and J 2 bases; bases outside gene matches: 7. The CDR3 sequence: CASSPWDRGLPGNTIYF. For the CDR3, the DNA is TGTGCCAGCAGCCCCTGGGACAGGGGGCTTCCTGGAAACACCATATATTTT. Filled out from reference TRBV7-8 and TRBJ1-3, the complete variable domain reads GAGVSQSPRYKVAKRGQDVALRCDPISGHVSLFWYQQALGQGPEFLTYFQNEAQLDKSGLPSDRFFAERPEGSVSTLKIQRTQQEDSAVYLCASSPWDRGLPGNTIYFGEGSWLTVV.

This chain links TRBV7-2 with TRBJ2-3; a possible D gene is TRBD1 (5 bases). V lost 4 bases, J lost 3 bases, and 11 bases lay in between. Germline CDR1 and CDR2: SGHTA and FQGNSA. There are 14 residues in the CDR3. This chain's CDR3 is CASSSQRGTDTQYF. CDR3 bases: TGTGCCAGCAGCTCTCAAAGGGGAACAGATACGCAGTATTTT. Variable domain in full (rest from reference TRBV7-2 and TRBJ2-3): GAGVSQSPSNKVTEKGKDVELRCDPISGHTALYWYRQSLGQGLEFLIYFQGNSAPDKSGLPSDRFSAERTGGSVSTLTIQRTQQEDSAVYLCASSSQRGTDTQYFGPGTRLTVL.

V gene TRBV11-3 combines with J gene TRBJ2-7; TRBD1 is a possible D gene (5 bases). The CDR3 loop spans 13 amino acids. Germline V lookup: CDR1 SGHNT, CDR2 YENEEA. Between the trimmed V and J ends, which lost 5 bases and 3 bases, there was a span of 11 bases. CDR3 loop: CASSEDTNYEQYF. The CDR3 nucleotides read TGTGCCAGCAGCGAGGACACAAACTACGAGCAGTACTTC.

Only a few counts were recorded for this clone. The V gene is TRBV6-1, the J gene TRBJ2-4; TRBD1 matches 9 bases. From germline, CDR1 is MNHNS and CDR2 SASEGT. The CDR3 has 16 amino acids. Trimming at V came to 3 bases and at J to 8 bases, leaving 11 bases not matched to a gene. The CDR3 reads CASSDFAGTGQDIQYF. CDR3 bases: TGTGCCAGCAGTGACTTCGCCGGGACAGGGCAGGACATTCAGTACTTC.

V usage is TRBV28 and J usage is TRBJ1-5, with unresolved D. V was clipped by 6 bases and J by 3 bases, with 3 bases between them. Germline CDR1 and CDR2: MDHEN and SYDVKM. The CDR3 spans 11 residues. This CDR3 reads CASSLNQPQHF. The CDR3 nucleotides are TGTGCCAGCAGCCTCAATCAGCCCCAGCATTTT. The variable domain in full, completed from reference TRBV28 and TRBJ1-5, reads DVKVTQSSRYLVKRTGEKVFLECVQDMDHENMFWYRQDPGLGLRLIYFSYDVKMKEKGDIPEGYSVSREKKERFSLILESASTNQTSMYLCASSLNQPQHFGDGTRLSIL.

This clone was counted a single time. The gene calls are TRBV19 and TRBJ1-6; 8 nucleotides match TRBD1. The CDR3 spans 15 residues. The ends lost 8 bases at V and 6 bases at J; junction bases unmatched: 9. From germline, CDR1 is LNHDA and CDR2 SQIVND (reference sequence). CDR3 in DNA: TGTGCCAGTTCTACAGGGACAGGATTTAATTCACCCCTCCACTTT. This encodes CASSTGTGFNSPLHF.

As DNA, the CDR3 is TGTGCCAGCAGCTTAGTGAGCCAAGAGACCCAGTACTTC. Encoded protein: CASSLVSQETQYF. The chain is built from TRBV11-2 and TRBJ2-5; the D is unclear. V lost 1 base, J lost 1 base, and 4 bases lay in between. From germline, CDR1 is SGHAT and CDR2 FQNNGV. CDR3 length equals 13 residues.

Concerning this clone itself: The sample carries other DNA sequences with the same CDR3. The gene calls are TRBV7-4 and TRBJ1-4; D is uncertain. CDR1 is SGHVT, CDR2 SQSDAQ, per germline. The CDR3 consists of 16 residues. The germline V and J ends were trimmed by 1 base and 7 bases, with 16 bases remaining between them. The CDR3 bases are TGTGCCAGCAGCTTAGGAACACCGAGGGTCGGTGAAAAACTGTTTTTT. Translation: CASSLGTPRVGEKLFF.

This clone was counted between two and nine times. V usage is TRBV6-5 and J usage is TRBJ1-5; 11 bases map to TRBD1. CDR3 length equals 15 residues. Germline V lookup: CDR1 MNHEY, CDR2 SVGAGI. V dropped 4 bases and J dropped 3; count of bases not matched to a gene: 2. CDR3 sequence reads: CASSWTGGYNQPQHF. CDR3 DNA sequence: TGTGCCAGCAGTTGGACAGGGGGCTACAATCAGCCCCAGCATTTT.

The chain carries TRBV18 and TRBJ1-6, with 11 positions matching TRBD1. V was pared by 3 bases and J by 5 bases, with 9 bases of the junction left unmatched. The CDR3 consists of 18 residues. Germline CDR1 KGHSH, CDR2 LQKENI. Here the CDR3 DNA reads TGTGCCAGCTCACCCGACAAGGACAGGGGGCTTAATAATTCACCCCTCCACTTT. Encoded protein: CASSPDKDRGLNNSPLHF.

The V gene is TRBV30, the J gene TRBJ2-7; 8 nucleotides agree with TRBD1. CDR3 length: 12 residues. Germline V lookup: CDR1 GTSNPN, CDR2 SVGIG (reference sequence). V lost 2 bases, J lost 12 bases, and 9 bases stayed unmatched. DNA for the CDR3: TGTGCCTGGAGTCTGGGGACAGGTGGCCCGTACTTC. Translating gives CAWSLGTGGPYF.

V usage is TRBV7-2 and J usage is TRBJ1-2; TRBD1 aligns across 12 bases. This CDR3 region has 15 residues. J gave up 8 bases and V 4 bases, and 8 bases lay outside the gene matches. Germline V gives CDR1 SGHTA, CDR2 FQGNSA. The CDR3 reads CASSSRDRGPGGYTF. CDR3 coding DNA: TGTGCCAGCAGCTCCCGGGACAGGGGGCCAGGGGGCTACACCTTC.

This chain uses TRBV6-6 with TRBJ1-2; tentative D call: TRBD1 (6 bases). Germline V gives CDR1 MNHNY, CDR2 SVGAGI (reference sequence). Trimming shortened V by 5 bases and J by 0 bases, and 10 bases separated the two germline ends. The CDR3 is 14 amino acids. The CDR3 loop reads CASSNRQANYGYTF. DNA of the CDR3: TGTGCCAGCAGTAACCGACAGGCTAACTATGGCTACACCTTC.

The CDR3 nucleotides read TGTGCCAGCAGAAATGGGGCGGGGGGGTTGGAGACCCAGTACTTC. Protein sequence: CASRNGAGGLETQYF. The chain recombines TRBV6-5 with TRBJ2-5; TRBD2 agrees at 9 bases. The germline gives CDR1 MNHEY, CDR2 SVGAGI. V lost 6 bases, J lost 5 bases, and 10 bases stayed unmatched. The CDR3 is made up of 15 amino acids.

The chain carries TRBV7-9 and TRBJ2-1, with TRBD1 matching 12 bases. Germline assignment: CDR1 SEHNR and CDR2 FQNEAQ (reference sequence). The CDR3 sequence is 13 residues long. The junction had 7 bases not matched to a gene; V was cut back by 5 bases and J by 14 bases. The CDR3 DNA reads TGTGCCAGCAGCCCCCCGGGACAGGGGGCTAAGTTCTTC. It is translated as CASSPPGQGAKFF.

The chain links TRBV10-3 to TRBJ2-7, with a possible D match to TRBD2 (7 bases). The CDR3 is 13 residues long. V lost 8 bases to trimming and J lost 1 base, with 12 bases between them. CDR1 and CDR2 (germline): ENHRY, SYGVKD. The CDR3 loop reads CAIQGGGSYEQYF. The CDR3 bases are TGTGCCATCCAGGGAGGGGGGTCCTACGAGCAGTACTTC.

The genes are TRBV28 and TRBJ1-2, with D uncertain. This CDR3 has 14 amino acids. V lost 3 bases, J lost 0 bases, and 8 bases lay in between. CDR1 and CDR2 (germline): MDHEN, SYDVKM. The DNA of the CDR3 is TGTGCCAGCAGTTTTATGGGAGCTAACTATGGCTACACCTTC. As protein: CASSFMGANYGYTF.

This clone appeared a few times. The rearrangement links TRBV7-9 to TRBJ2-7; D is possibly TRBD1 (6 bases). The V end was cut by 2 bases, the J end by 5 bases, with 13 bases between. Germline loops: CDR1 SEHNR, CDR2 FQNEAQ (reference sequence). CDR3 length: 14 amino acids. The CDR3 coding sequence is TGTGCCAGCAGCTTACCCCAGGGGTCCAACGAGCAGTACTTC. Amino acid sequence: CASSLPQGSNEQYF.